The rows below give T cell receptor beta chains drawn from one sample of a study of long-term antiretroviral therapy in people with HIV. Profiling relied on immunoSEQ multiplex PCR, and the TCRdb table lists in-frame clones only, not all of them. The sample carries around 30,000 clones, 95% recorded once. Source: unsorted PBMCs, taken 5.3 years after starting antiretroviral therapy. Receptor source: a man aged 25 to 45 with HIV. CDR3s include the opening cysteine and the closing phenylalanine or tryptophan. The D gene is left open where the match is weak. Part of the rows lack a size; the others show once, few, many or a class for expanded clones.

TRBJ2-7	TRBV29-1	TRBD2	.	TGCAGCGCTAAAGGTAGCGGGGTAAAATCCTACGAGCAGTACTTC	CSAKGSGVKSYEQYF
TRBJ2-7	TRBV11-3	TRBD1	.	TGTGCCAGCAGCCCAAGACAGGGGAACGAGCAGTACTTC	CASSPRQGNEQYF
TRBJ2-7	TRBV5-1	.	.	TGCGCCAGCAGCTTGGAAGGGGGCGAGCAGTACTTC	CASSLEGGEQYF
TRBJ2-5	TRBV7-9	.	.	TGTGCCAGCAGCCCCGGGGGCGGGATCCAAGAGACCCAGTACTTC	CASSPGGGIQETQYF
TRBJ2-5	TRBV2	.	.	TGTGCCAGCAGTGGGGAGGAGGGGGCGAAAGAGACCCAGTACTTC	CASSGEEGAKETQYF
TRBJ1-1	TRBV2	.	medium-sized	TGTGCCAGCAGTGAATACTTGTTACAGCGGAACACTGAAGCTTTCTTT	CASSEYLLQRNTEAFF
TRBJ1-2	TRBV28	TRBD1	.	TGTGCCAGCCGGACAGGTTACAACTATGGCTACACCTTC	CASRTGYNYGYTF
TRBJ2-7	TRBV27	.	.	TGTGCCAGCAGTTTAGACGGCTACGAGCAGTACTTC	CASSLDGYEQYF
TRBJ1-4	TRBV9	TRBD1	.	TGTGCCAGCAGCGCGACGGGACAGGGGACCCCTAATGAAAAACTGTTTTTT	CASSATGQGTPNEKLFF
TRBJ1-2	TRBV5-1	.	.	TGCGCCAGCGCCGAGGGGCAGGTTAAAAGCTATGGCTACACCTTC	CASAEGQVKSYGYTF
TRBJ2-1	TRBV27	TRBD1	.	TGTGCCAGCAGTTTAATGGTGGACAGGGTCAATGAGCAGTTCTTC	CASSLMVDRVNEQFF
TRBJ2-7	TRBV28	TRBD1	.	TGTGCCAGCAGTTCAACGGACAGGATATATGGCGAGCAGTACTTC	CASSSTDRIYGEQYF
TRBJ2-2	TRBV27	.	once	TGTGCCAGCAGCCGTTCTCCCGACAGCTATAGGGGCACCGGGGAGCTGTTTTTT	CASSRSPDSYRGTGELFF